These 5 T cell receptor beta chains were sequenced from one sample in a study of immune characterization of retroperitoneal liposarcoma (dated by TCRdb to 2018 to 2020). Libraries were prepared through PCR. TCRdb records NextSeq 500 as the sequencer. The raw public data were reprocessed by TCRdb itself: fastp quality trimming at Q25, MiXCR clonotype calling, in-frame beta chains only. Every CDR3 protein is listed once, alongside the most common genes and DNA of its rows. The sample table records around 11,000 distinct CDR3 sequences; over 25% of these occur just once. Approximately 19% of the sample belongs to the ten largest clones. The sample taken for sequencing was blood. The receptors stem from a male donor with retroperitoneal liposarcoma.

A few counts support this clonotype. J is TRBJ2-1 and V is TRBV4-1; D remains unclear. The CDR3 has 14 amino acids. The germline V gene encodes CDR1 MGHRA and CDR2 YSYEKL. V lost 2 bases, J lost 6 bases, and 11 bases lay in between. The CDR3 loop is CASSQTDVTNEQFF. Here the CDR3 DNA reads TGCGCCAGCAGCCAAACTGACGTAACCAATGAGCAGTTCTTC.

Judged by abundance, this clonotype is medium-sized. This chain links TRBV6-1 with TRBJ1-5; D possibly corresponds to TRBD1 (5 bases). With 6 bases removed from V and 6 bases from J, the gap between germline ends came to 12 bases. CDR3 length: 13 amino acids. Germline CDR1 and CDR2: MNHNS and SASEGT. The CDR3, as DNA: TGTGCCAGCAGCGCAGGGCCCAGTCAGCCCCAGCATTTT. This sequence encodes CASSAGPSQPQHF.

This clonotype was seen more than once but under ten times. The chain links TRBV4-1 to TRBJ2-3; 7 bases line up with TRBD2. The CDR3 has 14 residues. Germline V gene lookup returns CDR1 MGHRA and CDR2 YSYEKL. V gave up 3 bases and J gave up 4 bases; unmatched junction bases: 4. In DNA form, the CDR3 reads TGCGCCAGCAGCCATATTCGGGAGGCAGATACGCAGTATTTT. Residues: CASSHIREADTQYF.

The CDR3 region has the DNA TGTGCCAGCAGTGCCTATGGGGGGGCCGTGCGAGATACGCAGTATTTT. Translated, it gives CASSAYGGAVRDTQYF. The chain links TRBV25-1 to TRBJ2-3, with D possibly matching TRBD2 (7 bases). The CDR3 covers 16 residues. CDR1 and CDR2 (germline): MGHDK, SYGVNS. Trimming shortened V by 4 bases and J by 5 bases, and 19 bases separated the two germline ends.

Many counts were recorded for this clonotype. The rearrangement links TRBV10-2 to TRBJ1-2, with D unclear. Trimming took off 0 bases at V and 8 bases at J, with 10 bases between the two ends. CDR3 length: 13 residues. Per germline, CDR1 WSHSY and CDR2 SAAADI. CDR3 protein: CASSESWVEGYTF. Written as DNA, the CDR3 is TGCGCCAGCAGTGAGTCCTGGGTTGAGGGCTACACCTTC.